This is a list of T cell receptor beta chains from one sample in a study of cytomegalovirus exposure and HLA in healthy donors. TCRdb keeps only in-frame clones here, not all; method: immunoSEQ multiplex PCR. The data contain 200,000 or so clones, around 90% of them singletons. The specimen sequenced was PBMCs. These receptors all come from a woman aged 18-30 years in good health and CMV-seronegative. Each CDR3 is given with its conserved first and last residue. A D gene is named only where the DNA matches it firmly. Clone size is given for some rows only: seen once, a few or many times, or a class if the clone is expanded.

cdr3_length: 14
v_call: TRBV6-1
d_call: NA
j_call: TRBJ1-2
clone_size: NA
cdr3_nt: TGTGCCAGCAGTGAACTCAGTGGAGGGACTATCTACACCTTC
cdr3_aa: CASSELSGGTIYTF

cdr3_length: 14
v_call: TRBV5-5
d_call: TRBD1
j_call: TRBJ2-7
clone_size: NA
cdr3_nt: TGTGCCAGCAGCTTTCTACAGGGGGCCTACGAGCAGTACTTC
cdr3_aa: CASSFLQGAYEQYF

cdr3_length: 15
v_call: TRBV9
d_call: TRBD1
j_call: TRBJ1-3
clone_size: NA
cdr3_nt: TGTGCCTCCAGCCCGGGGACAGGGGCTGGAAACACCATATATTTT
cdr3_aa: CASSPGTGAGNTIYF

cdr3_length: 17
v_call: TRBV4-3
d_call: TRBD2
j_call: TRBJ2-5
clone_size: NA
cdr3_nt: TGCGCCAGCAGCCAAGCCGGACTAGCGGGCCTCCAAGAGACCCAGTACTTC
cdr3_aa: CASSQAGLAGLQETQYF

cdr3_length: 14
v_call: TRBV27
d_call: TRBD2
j_call: TRBJ2-1
clone_size: NA
cdr3_nt: TGTGCCAGCAGTTTTACTAGCGGGGTTAATGAGCAGTTCTTC
cdr3_aa: CASSFTSGVNEQFF

cdr3_length: 13
v_call: TRBV6-5
d_call: NA
j_call: TRBJ2-5
clone_size: NA
cdr3_nt: TGTGCCAGCAGCTTCCGACTCCAAGAGACCCAGTACTTC
cdr3_aa: CASSFRLQETQYF

cdr3_length: 16
v_call: TRBV6-6
d_call: NA
j_call: TRBJ2-7
clone_size: NA
cdr3_nt: TGTGCCAGCAGTTACTCGCCGAGACAGCCCACCTACGAGCAGTACTTC
cdr3_aa: CASSYSPRQPTYEQYF

cdr3_length: 14
v_call: TRBV4-2
d_call: TRBD2
j_call: TRBJ2-7
clone_size: NA
cdr3_nt: TGTGCCAGCAGCCACAAGCGGGAGGCCTACGAGCAGTACTTC
cdr3_aa: CASSHKREAYEQYF

cdr3_length: 19
v_call: TRBV7-8
d_call: NA
j_call: TRBJ1-1
clone_size: NA
cdr3_nt: TGTGCCAGCAGCCCCAACAAGGCGCGCGTACAACAGGCATTCACTGAAGCTTTCTTT
cdr3_aa: CASSPNKARVQQAFTEAFF

cdr3_length: 17
v_call: TRBV4-1
d_call: TRBD2
j_call: TRBJ2-1
clone_size: NA
cdr3_nt: TGCGCCAGCAGCCAAGAGGGGAGACTAGCGGCCTACAATGAGCAGTTCTTC
cdr3_aa: CASSQEGRLAAYNEQFF

cdr3_length: 13
v_call: TRBV27
d_call: NA
j_call: TRBJ2-7
clone_size: NA
cdr3_nt: TGTGCCAGCAGTTTGGTTCAGGGGTACGAGCAGTACTTC
cdr3_aa: CASSLVQGYEQYF

cdr3_length: 14
v_call: TRBV7-9
d_call: NA
j_call: TRBJ2-7
clone_size: once
cdr3_nt: TGTGCCAGCAGCCCGACCAACCGGGGATACGAGCAGTACTTC
cdr3_aa: CASSPTNRGYEQYF

cdr3_length: 14
v_call: TRBV5-4
d_call: NA
j_call: TRBJ2-5
clone_size: NA
cdr3_nt: TGTGCCAGCAGCCCTACAGGGACCCTAGAGACCCAGTACTTC
cdr3_aa: CASSPTGTLETQYF

cdr3_length: 13
v_call: TRBV29-1
d_call: NA
j_call: TRBJ1-1
clone_size: NA
cdr3_nt: TGCAGCGTTTTCGGTACAGTGAACACTGAAGCTTTCTTT
cdr3_aa: CSVFGTVNTEAFF

cdr3_length: 12
v_call: TRBV6-5
d_call: NA
j_call: TRBJ1-2
clone_size: few
cdr3_nt: TGTGCCAGCAGGGCAGGGATACATGGCTACACCTTC
cdr3_aa: CASRAGIHGYTF

cdr3_length: 15
v_call: TRBV14
d_call: TRBD2
j_call: TRBJ2-1
clone_size: NA
cdr3_nt: TGTGCCAGCAGCCCCCTAGCGGGAGGCGGCAATGAGCAGTTCTTC
cdr3_aa: CASSPLAGGGNEQFF

cdr3_length: 12
v_call: TRBV29-1
d_call: NA
j_call: TRBJ1-2
clone_size: NA
cdr3_nt: TGCAGCGGGACAATTCCTCCTTATGGCTACACCTTC
cdr3_aa: CSGTIPPYGYTF

cdr3_length: 14
v_call: TRBV6-5
d_call: NA
j_call: TRBJ2-7
clone_size: NA
cdr3_nt: TGTGCCAGCAGTTACTCGACAACCCGCTACGAGCAGTACTTC
cdr3_aa: CASSYSTTRYEQYF

cdr3_length: 12
v_call: TRBV30
d_call: NA
j_call: TRBJ2-5
clone_size: few
cdr3_nt: TGTGCCTGGAGTGCCCAGGCGGAGACCCAGTACTTC
cdr3_aa: CAWSAQAETQYF

cdr3_length: 15
v_call: TRBV7-9
d_call: NA
j_call: TRBJ2-5
clone_size: once
cdr3_nt: TGTGCCAGCAGCTTAGCGCCTATGTTAAAAGAGACCCAGTACTTC
cdr3_aa: CASSLAPMLKETQYF

cdr3_length: 16
v_call: TRBV19
d_call: NA
j_call: TRBJ1-5
clone_size: few
cdr3_nt: TGTGCCAGTAATGGGGGGACCGCCTATAGCAATCAGCCCCAGCATTTT
cdr3_aa: CASNGGTAYSNQPQHF

cdr3_length: 13
v_call: TRBV27
d_call: NA
j_call: TRBJ2-3
clone_size: NA
cdr3_nt: TGTGCCAGCAGTTTTGGGAGGACAGATACGCAGTATTTT
cdr3_aa: CASSFGRTDTQYF

cdr3_length: 16
v_call: TRBV28
d_call: NA
j_call: TRBJ2-3
clone_size: once
cdr3_nt: TGTGCCAGCAGTGATGGCCGGGGTGTTAGCACAGATACGCAGTATTTT
cdr3_aa: CASSDGRGVSTDTQYF

cdr3_length: 15
v_call: TRBV7-2
d_call: TRBD1
j_call: TRBJ1-5
clone_size: NA
cdr3_nt: TGTGCCAGCAGCTTGACGGACAGGGTGGATCAGCCCCAGCATTTT
cdr3_aa: CASSLTDRVDQPQHF

cdr3_length: 19
v_call: TRBV7-9
d_call: TRBD1
j_call: TRBJ1-1
clone_size: NA
cdr3_nt: TGTGCCAGCAGCTTCCCCCGACAGGGGGCTCCGGTGCGGAACACTGAAGCTTTCTTT
cdr3_aa: CASSFPRQGAPVRNTEAFF

cdr3_length: 10
v_call: TRBV20-1
d_call: NA
j_call: TRBJ2-1
clone_size: NA
cdr3_nt: TGCAGTGCTCCACGTGAGGAGCAGTTCTTC
cdr3_aa: CSAPREEQFF

cdr3_length: 14
v_call: TRBV28
d_call: NA
j_call: TRBJ1-3
clone_size: once
cdr3_nt: TGTGCCAGCAGTGCACTGGGAGGAGGGCGCACCATATATTTT
cdr3_aa: CASSALGGGRTIYF

cdr3_length: 18
v_call: TRBV14
d_call: TRBD2
j_call: TRBJ2-7
clone_size: NA
cdr3_nt: TGTGCCAGCAGCCAAGTAGGACTAGCGGGAGGGAGGCTCTCCGAGCAGTACTTC
cdr3_aa: CASSQVGLAGGRLSEQYF

cdr3_length: 16
v_call: TRBV28
d_call: TRBD2
j_call: TRBJ2-7
clone_size: NA
cdr3_nt: TGTGCCAGCAGTTTATATCCTAGCGGGAGAGGATACGAGCAGTACTTC
cdr3_aa: CASSLYPSGRGYEQYF

cdr3_length: 14
v_call: TRBV30
d_call: TRBD1
j_call: TRBJ2-2
clone_size: NA
cdr3_nt: TGTGCCTGGACGACAGGGCAGGGCACCGGGGAGCTGTTTTTT
cdr3_aa: CAWTTGQGTGELFF

cdr3_length: 19
v_call: TRBV5-1
d_call: TRBD2
j_call: TRBJ2-4
clone_size: NA
cdr3_nt: TGCGCCAGCAGCATGGCTCCCCTGCTAGCGGGGGAAGCCAAAAACATTCAGTACTTC
cdr3_aa: CASSMAPLLAGEAKNIQYF

cdr3_length: 18
v_call: TRBV7-9
d_call: NA
j_call: TRBJ1-2
clone_size: once
cdr3_nt: TGTGCCAGCAGCAAAGACCTGGGGGCTATTCTGGGGGGGTATGGCTACACCTTC
cdr3_aa: CASSKDLGAILGGYGYTF

cdr3_length: 15
v_call: TRBV9
d_call: NA
j_call: TRBJ2-1
clone_size: NA
cdr3_nt: TGTGCCAGCAGCGGGGGTAATAGCGGAGACAATGAGCAGTTCTTC
cdr3_aa: CASSGGNSGDNEQFF

cdr3_length: 15
v_call: TRBV4-2
d_call: TRBD2
j_call: TRBJ2-1
clone_size: NA
cdr3_nt: TGTGCCAGCAGCCAAGACGGGACTAGGGGGAATGAACAGTTCTTC
cdr3_aa: CASSQDGTRGNEQFF

cdr3_length: 16
v_call: TRBV4-1
d_call: NA
j_call: TRBJ1-5
clone_size: NA
cdr3_nt: TGCGCCAGCAGCCAGGTGCTAGAGAGTAGCAATCAGCCCCAGCATTTT
cdr3_aa: CASSQVLESSNQPQHF

cdr3_length: 15
v_call: TRBV4-2
d_call: TRBD2
j_call: TRBJ2-7
clone_size: NA
cdr3_nt: TGTGCCAGTAGCCCCGGGGCTAGCGGGTCCTACGAGCAGTACTTC
cdr3_aa: CASSPGASGSYEQYF

cdr3_length: 13
v_call: TRBV28
d_call: TRBD1
j_call: TRBJ1-2
clone_size: NA
cdr3_nt: TGTGCCAGCAGTCGTGGACAGGGCTATGGCTACACCTTC
cdr3_aa: CASSRGQGYGYTF

cdr3_length: 17
v_call: TRBV28
d_call: TRBD2
j_call: TRBJ2-4
clone_size: NA
cdr3_nt: TGTGCCAGCAGTGAGACTAGCGGGGGCGGAGCCAAAAACATTCAGTACTTC
cdr3_aa: CASSETSGGGAKNIQYF

cdr3_length: 14
v_call: TRBV29-1
d_call: TRBD1
j_call: TRBJ1-5
clone_size: few
cdr3_nt: TGCAGCGCCAAGGACAGGGGCCTCAATCAGCCCCAGCATTTT
cdr3_aa: CSAKDRGLNQPQHF

cdr3_length: 15
v_call: TRBV28
d_call: TRBD1
j_call: TRBJ1-2
clone_size: NA
cdr3_nt: TGTGCCAGCAGTTTAACGGACAGGGCGGCCTATGGCTACACCTTC
cdr3_aa: CASSLTDRAAYGYTF

cdr3_length: 11
v_call: TRBV20-1
d_call: NA
j_call: TRBJ2-7
clone_size: NA
cdr3_nt: TGCAGTGCGCCGACAGGCTCCGAGCAGTACTTC
cdr3_aa: CSAPTGSEQYF

cdr3_length: 15
v_call: TRBV5-5
d_call: NA
j_call: TRBJ2-5
clone_size: NA
cdr3_nt: TGTGCCAGCAGCTTACAGGGCGGACCCCAAGAGACCCAGTACTTC
cdr3_aa: CASSLQGGPQETQYF

cdr3_length: 16
v_call: TRBV5-4
d_call: TRBD2
j_call: TRBJ2-2
clone_size: NA
cdr3_nt: TGTGCCAGCAGCTCGGGGGGGACCGCTGGGGTCGGGGAGCTGTTTTTT
cdr3_aa: CASSSGGTAGVGELFF

cdr3_length: 15
v_call: TRBV2
d_call: NA
j_call: TRBJ2-1
clone_size: NA
cdr3_nt: TGTGCCAGCAGTGAGCGGGGCAGCTCCTACAATGAGCAGTTCTTC
cdr3_aa: CASSERGSSYNEQFF

cdr3_length: 16
v_call: TRBV28
d_call: TRBD1
j_call: TRBJ1-2
clone_size: NA
cdr3_nt: TGTGCCAGCAGTTTATGGCCGACAGGGGTGGGCGTGGGCTACACCTTC
cdr3_aa: CASSLWPTGVGVGYTF